The entry below describes one T cell receptor (gamma chain). A far larger clone is a single base away, which makes a read error likely. Different DNA sequences within this sample yield the same CDR3. Gammadelta T cells were flow-sorted from PBMC into Vgamma9/Vdelta2+ and Vdelta2-negative populations for bulk analysis. These data are taken from a study of γδ T cells in repeated Plasmodium falciparum infection. Looking at the study overall: Donors were malaria-exposed Malian children or age- and gender-matched Australian children. Over about 610 days, donors received four mosquito-bite P. falciparum NF54 infections. Sampling occurred at baseline, pre-infection for selected infections, and 21 days post-infection.

Both TRG and TRD chains were sequenced from each sorted sample. TCRdb fed the multiplex PCR reads into CATT to redo clone calling. This table holds 28,000 or so gamma-chain clones, over 1.3% found once. CDR3 length: 13 residues. J was trimmed by 4 bases and V by 3 bases; bases with no gene match: 6. CDR1 is GITISATS, CDR2 ISYDGTV, per germline (reference sequence). The TCR originated in a pool of human donors (malaria-infected and uninfected, not separated). V gene TRGV9 combines with J gene TRGJ1 or TRGJ2. The J gene was missing in TCRdb and was found by matching the end of the DNA to germline. The material sequenced was gamma-delta T cells from blood. CDR3 in amino acids: CALWERLYYKKLF. The DNA for the CDR3 is TGTGCCTTGTGGGAGCGCCTCTATTATAAGAAACTCTTT.